This passage covers 2 T cell receptor beta chains from one sample sequenced in a study of human T cells and chemical hapten exposure (dated by TCRdb to the early 2020s). Library prep was done by RACE. TCRdb lists the instrument as NextSeq 500. Using fastp trimming at Q25 and MiXCR clonotype assembly, TCRdb reanalyzed the public sequencing data and kept in-frame beta chains. Each entry merges the rows of one CDR3 protein and shows their most common DNA and genes. The sample table holds approximately 400,000 distinct CDR3 sequences, of which 5.1% were seen once. The ten largest make up 2% to 3% of the sample. The meaning of the sample's time point label: pre-sensitization, week 0. Taken with the paper, the label for treatment or condition translates to: therapeutic diphenylcyclopropenone sensitization with weekly scalp DPC. Sequenced here: whole blood, sampled in connection with sensitization to the hapten diphenylcyclopropenone (DPC). The source is a woman aged 45-60 years with alopecia areata. Some clones in this sample may be carry-over from other donors' samples.

This chain joins TRBV5-6 and TRBJ1-5; D call uncertain. Deletions cut 1 base from V and 8 bases from J, with 13 bases between. The CDR3 runs 14 residues. The germline V gene has CDR1 SGHDT and CDR2 YYEEEE. CDR3 residues: CASSLNGELKPQHF. The CDR3 region has the DNA TGTGCCAGCAGCTTGAATGGGGAGCTCAAGCCCCAGCATTTT.

The rearrangement uses TRBV9 and TRBJ1-1; 7 nucleotides agree with TRBD1. Trimming took 3 bases from V and 4 from J; bases not matched to a gene: 6. CDR3 length equals 14 residues. Germline V lookup: CDR1 SGDLS, CDR2 YYNGEE. CDR3 in amino acids: CASSARQGGTEAFF. As DNA, the CDR3 is TGTGCCAGCAGCGCCCGACAGGGCGGCACTGAAGCTTTCTTT.